The 30 T cell receptor beta chains presented below share a single source sample, sequenced in a study of T cell repertoires in aging, cancer and after chemotherapy. TCR beta rearrangements were amplified from peripheral blood genomic DNA. Multiplex touch-down PCR with TRB-A/B primers amplified rearranged V-D-J TRB sequences. TCRdb re-called the multiplex PCR reads with MiXCR, one entry per CDR3 protein. The sample holds under 6,000 distinct CDR3 sequences, 20% seen once. The sequenced material came from blood. Source of these receptors: a human donor in good health. The donor label of this sample is uncertain.

In its sample, this clonotype was seen many times. V gene TRBV15 combines with J gene TRBJ2-5; D uncertain. Germline values: CDR1 LNHNV, CDR2 YYDKDF (reference sequence). V shed 0 bases and J shed 1 base, with 9 bases lying between them. The CDR3 is 15 residues long. The DNA for the CDR3 is TGTGCCACCAGCAGAGATCCATGGGGCCAAGAGACCCAGTACTTC. Translated: CATSRDPWGQETQYF.

J is TRBJ2-3 and V is TRBV19, with 8 bases that match TRBD1. Per germline, CDR1 LNHDA and CDR2 SQIVND (reference sequence). The CDR3 runs 14 residues. V was pared by 2 bases and J by 8 bases, with 6 bases of the junction left unmatched. The CDR3 nucleotides read TGTGCCAGTAGTATACAGGGGGCGTACGGTACGCAGTATTTT. This gives the protein CASSIQGAYGTQYF.

V gene TRBV10-3 combines with J gene TRBJ1-1; 9 positions agree with TRBD1. With 3 bases clipped from V and 5 bases from J, the junction kept 7 bases outside the gene matches. CDR1 and CDR2 (germline): ENHRY, SYGVKD. This CDR3 comprises 15 residues. The CDR3 nucleotides are TGTGCCATCAGTGACAACAGGGGGCCGGGAACTGAAGCTTTCTTT. Its translation is CAISDNRGPGTEAFF.

This clonotype was observed at least ten times. The chain links TRBV10-3 to TRBJ2-5; D possibly corresponds to TRBD2 (7 bases). CDR1 and CDR2 (germline): ENHRY, SYGVKD. The V and J ends lost 8 bases and 4 bases respectively, with 17 bases between them. The CDR3 length is 14 residues. In DNA, the CDR3 is TGTGCCATCGGGGGGCTAGGGAGGGGAGAGACCCAGTACTTC. This gives the protein CAIGGLGRGETQYF.

This clonotype qualifies as medium-sized. V gene TRBV27 combines with J gene TRBJ2-5, with D hard to call. Germline CDR1 MNHEY, CDR2 SMNVEV (reference sequence). V was clipped by 4 bases and J by 4 bases, with 10 bases between them. This CDR3 comprises 13 residues. In DNA form, the CDR3 reads TGTGCCAGCAGTTCTTACCCCCTAGAGACCCAGTACTTC. It is translated as CASSSYPLETQYF.

There are many counts of this clonotype. V and J are TRBV18 and TRBJ2-7; TRBD2 might be the D (5 bases). This CDR3 is 14 amino acids long. V was pared by 4 bases and J by 0 bases, with 10 bases between. Germline V gene sequence: CDR1 KGHSH, CDR2 LQKENI. In DNA form, the CDR3 reads TGTGCCAGCTCACTTCCGGGGAACTCCTACGAGCAGTACTTC. Amino acid sequence: CASSLPGNSYEQYF.

The chain joins TRBV10-2 to TRBJ1-2; D is uncertain. The CDR3 loop spans 14 amino acids. V lost 8 bases to trimming and J lost 0 bases, with 13 bases between them. The germline gives CDR1 WSHSY, CDR2 SAAADI. The CDR3 is CASHSLQTNYGYTF. Written as DNA, the CDR3 is TGCGCCAGCCACAGCCTTCAGACTAACTATGGCTACACCTTC.

The chain has TRBV27 and TRBJ1-5, with 8 positions matching TRBD1. The CDR3 covers 13 residues. V was pared by 4 bases and J by 4 bases, with 0 bases of the junction left unmatched. CDR1 is MNHEY and CDR2 is SMNVEV in the germline V gene (reference sequence). The CDR3 loop is CASSWDRNQPQHF. As DNA, the CDR3 is TGTGCCAGCAGTTGGGACAGGAATCAGCCCCAGCATTTT.

V is TRBV19 and J is TRBJ2-5; tentative D call: TRBD1 (6 bases). Trimming removed 11 bases from V and 7 bases from J, with 17 bases in between. The CDR3 spans 12 residues. Germline CDR1 LNHDA, CDR2 SQIVND (reference sequence). CDR3 sequence (DNA): TGTGCCCCAGACCCGGGACATCGGACCCAGTACTTC. Protein product: CAPDPGHRTQYF.

The table lists this clonotype with a few counts. The chain employs TRBV7-2 and TRBJ2-3; tentatively, D is TRBD1 (6 bases). Germline CDR1 reads SGHTA; CDR2 reads FQGNSA. V was clipped by 2 bases and J by 3 bases, with 18 bases between them. CDR3 length: 17 amino acids. The CDR3 DNA sequence: TGTGCCAGCAGCTTACTGCCCGCAGGGGTTGGTACAGATACGCAGTATTTT. The encoded protein is CASSLLPAGVGTDTQYF.

This clonotype was seen a few times. The chain is built from TRBV12-3 or TRBV12-4 and TRBJ2-7; D is undetermined. The CDR3 runs 14 residues. V lost 2 bases and J lost 3, with 11 bases in between. DNA for the CDR3: TGTGCCAGCAGTTTATTGGGGATCGGCTACGAGCAGTACTTC. This codes for CASSLLGIGYEQYF.

This clonotype has at least ten counts. V usage is TRBV10-3 and J usage is TRBJ1-4, with 9 bases identical to TRBD1. Germline CDR1 and CDR2: ENHRY and SYGVKD. This CDR3 spans 16 amino acids. V lost 6 bases and J lost 3; bases outside the gene matches: 8. Here the CDR3 reads CAIRPDRGTANEKLFF. The CDR3 DNA follows: TGTGCCATCAGGCCGGACAGGGGTACAGCTAATGAAAAACTGTTTTTT.

By share, this clonotype counts as medium-sized. This chain uses TRBV6-6 with TRBJ2-5; D possibly uses TRBD1 or TRBD2 (5 bases each). This CDR3 is built from 15 residues. Germline CDR1 and CDR2: MNHNY and SVGAGI (reference sequence). Trimming stripped 2 bases from V and 5 bases from J, with 15 bases between. The CDR3 sequence is CASSYMGTDGETQYF. The CDR3, as DNA: TGTGCCAGCAGTTACATGGGGACCGACGGGGAGACCCAGTACTTC.

This clonotype is classed as medium-sized. The rearrangement uses TRBV7-6 and TRBJ2-3; 7 bases line up with TRBD2. The germline V gene has CDR1 SGHVS and CDR2 FNYEAQ. The V and J ends lost 2 bases and 1 base, in that order; junction bases with no gene match: 9. CDR3 length: 17 residues. DNA of the CDR3: TGTGCCAGCAGCTTACCCATTGGGGGGGGAGGCACAGATACGCAGTATTTT. Translation gives CASSLPIGGGGTDTQYF.

In its sample, this clonotype ranks as medium-sized. The chain links TRBV5-6 to TRBJ1-1; D is uncertain. V lost 4 bases and J lost 3, with 10 bases in between. The CDR3 is 13 residues long. The germline V gene encodes CDR1 SGHDT and CDR2 YYEEEE. The CDR3 DNA follows: TGTGCCAGCAGCCCCGGACGGTACACTGAAGCTTTCTTT. This encodes CASSPGRYTEAFF.

The V and J genes are TRBV30 and TRBJ2-7; possibly TRBD2 for D (6 bases). CDR1 and CDR2 from the germline V gene are GTSNPN and SVGIG (reference sequence). V lost 0 bases, J lost 2 bases, and 8 bases lay in between. This CDR3 is built from 13 residues. CDR3 loop: CAWSVGGTYEQYF. For the CDR3, the DNA is TGTGCCTGGAGTGTGGGGGGTACCTACGAGCAGTACTTC.

This clonotype is medium-sized within its sample. This sequence joins TRBV6-1 and TRBJ2-6, with D possibly TRBD1 on 5 matching bases. Between the trimmed V and J ends, which lost 2 bases and 1 base, there was a span of 12 bases. Germline V gives CDR1 MNHNS, CDR2 SASEGT. This CDR3 contains 17 residues. The CDR3 DNA follows: TGTGCCAGCAGTGAAAAGGGGCCCACATCTGGGGCCAACGTCCTGACTTTC. This gives the protein CASSEKGPTSGANVLTF.

This clonotype is termed medium-sized. The rearrangement links TRBV6-5 to TRBJ2-7; D gene unclear. Germline V gene lookup returns CDR1 MNHEY and CDR2 SVGAGI. There are 15 residues in the CDR3. The ends were cut back, 0 bases at V and 0 bases at J, with 9 bases in the middle. This CDR3 is CASSYSTPSSYEQYF. DNA of the CDR3: TGTGCCAGCAGTTACTCGACCCCGTCCTCCTACGAGCAGTACTTC.

Judged by abundance, this clonotype is medium-sized (0.01 to 0.1%). This rearrangement joins TRBV11-1 to TRBJ2-1; no reliable D call. V gave up 3 bases and J gave up 7 bases, with 13 bases separating them. CDR3 length equals 14 residues. Germline V gene data show CDR1 as SGHAT and CDR2 as FQDESV (reference sequence). For the CDR3, the DNA is TGTGCCAGCAGCTTCGGACCGATCGGGAATGAGCAGTTCTTC. The encoded protein is CASSFGPIGNEQFF.

By its share, this clonotype is medium-sized. The chain combines TRBV19 with TRBJ1-4, with 8 bases identical to TRBD1. CDR3 length: 14 residues. V dropped 9 bases and J dropped 7; count of bases not matched to a gene: 10. The germline gives CDR1 LNHDA, CDR2 SQIVND (reference sequence). CDR3 sequence: CASAPGGVGEKLFF. Written as DNA, the CDR3 is TGTGCCAGCGCTCCAGGGGGCGTGGGTGAAAAACTGTTTTTT.

This clonotype has more than one count but fewer than ten. The V call is TRBV7-3, the J call TRBJ2-2; 10 positions match TRBD2. The CDR3 consists of 16 residues. Per germline, CDR1 SGHTA and CDR2 FQGTGA. Trimming at V came to 6 bases and at J to 5 bases, leaving 9 bases not matched to a gene. The CDR3 loop is CASRNSGTSVTGELFF. Here the CDR3 DNA reads TGTGCCAGCAGAAACTCCGGGACTAGCGTGACCGGGGAGCTGTTTTTT.

Judged by abundance, this clonotype is medium-sized. The chain couples TRBV5-4 to TRBJ2-5; tentative D call: TRBD1 (6 bases). The V end was cut by 0 bases, the J end by 3 bases, with 12 bases between. This CDR3 contains 15 residues. Germline values: CDR1 SGHNT, CDR2 YYREEE (reference sequence). CDR3 loop: CASSLAETGKETQYF. The CDR3 DNA reads TGTGCCAGCAGCTTGGCGGAAACAGGGAAAGAGACCCAGTACTTC.

This clonotype qualifies as medium-sized. This chain links TRBV7-9 with TRBJ1-4; D is possibly TRBD1 (5 bases). V was clipped by 4 bases and J by 0 bases, with 18 bases between them. Germline values: CDR1 SEHNR, CDR2 FQNEAQ (reference sequence). The CDR3 length is 18 residues. For the CDR3, the DNA is TGTGCCAGCAGCTGGGACCTCACTCCAGCTTCAACTAATGAAAAACTGTTTTTT. This codes for CASSWDLTPASTNEKLFF.

By sample fraction, this clonotype is medium-sized. The chain combines TRBV27 with TRBJ2-2; D may be TRBD1 or TRBD2 (5 bases each). This CDR3 spans 16 amino acids. V was shortened by 4 bases and J by 7 bases, with 19 bases between the two germline ends. CDR1 is MNHEY, CDR2 SMNVEV, per germline (reference sequence). The CDR3: CASSWDGWRGGGELFF. The CDR3 DNA is TGTGCCAGCAGTTGGGACGGTTGGCGAGGTGGCGGGGAGCTGTTTTTT.

The CDR3 region is CASSLVGDGQPQHF. For the CDR3, the DNA is TGCGCCAGCAGCTTGGTAGGGGACGGGCAGCCCCAGCATTTT. V and J are TRBV5-1 and TRBJ1-5; D might be TRBD1 (5 bases). V shed 0 bases and J shed 7 bases, with 11 bases lying between them. The CDR3 consists of 14 residues. Germline-derived CDR1 and CDR2 are SGHRS and YFSETQ.

Relative to its sample, this clonotype is medium-sized. The V and J genes are TRBV19 and TRBJ2-2; 8 nucleotides line up with TRBD1. Looked up from germline, CDR1 is LNHDA and CDR2 is SQIVND (reference sequence). J gave up 5 bases and V 3 bases, and 5 bases lay outside the gene matches. The CDR3 covers 15 residues. For the CDR3, the DNA is TGTGCCAGTAGTATGTCAGGGGGCATAACCGGGGAGCTGTTTTTT. Translation: CASSMSGGITGELFF.

By proportion, this clonotype is large. This chain connects TRBV29-1 to TRBJ2-3; no reliable D call. Looked up from germline, CDR1 is SQVTM and CDR2 is ANQGSEA. The length of the CDR3 is 11 residues. V was clipped by 2 bases and J by 7 bases, with 7 bases between them. The CDR3 loop is CSVEHSYTQYF. CDR3 nucleotide sequence: TGCAGCGTTGAACATTCATATACGCAGTATTTT.

The rearrangement links TRBV6-5 to TRBJ2-1; 14 nucleotides align to TRBD2. The CDR3 runs 19 residues. With V trimmed by 0 bases and J by 0 bases, 4 bases remained unmatched. Per germline, CDR1 MNHEY and CDR2 SVGAGI. CDR3 in amino acids: CASSYSTSGGAGSYNEQFF. CDR3 in DNA: TGTGCCAGCAGTTACTCGACTAGCGGGGGGGCCGGCTCCTACAATGAGCAGTTCTTC.

V and J are TRBV19 and TRBJ1-5; 7 bases are shared with TRBD1. V was pared by 7 bases and J by 1 base, with 7 bases of the junction left unmatched. Germline loops: CDR1 LNHDA, CDR2 SQIVND (reference sequence). The CDR3 is 15 amino acids. CDR3 sequence reads: CASNSDRASNQPQHF. The CDR3 DNA reads TGTGCCAGTAATTCCGACAGGGCGAGCAATCAGCCCCAGCATTTT.

This clonotype is labeled as medium-sized. CDR3 residues: CASSLGGALGHSGNTIYF. As DNA, the CDR3 is TGTGCCAGCAGCTTGGGTGGGGCTCTAGGTCACTCTGGAAACACCATATATTTT. The V call is TRBV5-4, the J call TRBJ1-3, with D possibly matching TRBD1 (5 bases). Germline assignment: CDR1 SGHNT and CDR2 YYREEE (reference sequence). This CDR3 spans 18 amino acids. Deletions cut 0 bases from V and 0 bases from J, with 16 bases between.